This T cell receptor (beta chain) was recorded in a study of identical twins. Study observations and caveats: Compared with models, monozygotic twins showed more out-of-frame TCR alpha sharing.

There are 16 residues in the CDR3. Germline lookup yields CDR1 MNHEY and CDR2 SVGEGT. V was clipped by 0 bases and J by 5 bases; unmatched bases: 7. Template switching introduced a universal primer site, and the cDNA bore unique molecular identifiers. TCRdb re-derived calls from the 5' RACE reads in MiXCR, one entry per CDR3 protein. The table has some 230,000 distinct CDR3 sequences, roughly 7.1% seen once. As regards this clonotype: Its specificity is unknown.

This same sample was also part of a study on T cells expressing NK-cell markers. That source reports: What restricted sorting to alpha-beta TCR T cells in several experiments was an anti-gamma-delta TCR antibody.

The V and J genes are TRBV6-2 or TRBV6-3 and TRBJ2-1; 7 positions agree with TRBD2. The sample taken for sequencing was CD8+ T cells sorted from blood. This sequence originates from a woman aged 18-29 years in good health. The CDR3 bases are TGTGCCAGCAGTTACTCAGGGCTAGCGGAAAACAATGAGCAGTTCTTC. This sequence encodes CASSYSGLAENNEQFF.